The next 13 T cell receptor beta chains were all read from a single sample in a study of T-cell reconstitution after alpha-beta-depleted transplantation in children. The library targeted TCRbeta and was prepared with unique molecular identifiers. TCRdb re-analysed the PCR reads in MiXCR, keeping a single row per CDR3 protein. Of over 85,000 distinct CDR3 sequences listed, about 6% are singletons. Here the sequenced sample was PBMCs, mostly from graft donor cells, taken 60 days after TCRalphabeta/CD19-depleted stem cell transplant. The receptors were gathered from a female patient between 2 and 15 years old who had a stem cell transplant for Fanconi anemia, so the T cells may come from the graft donor.

The table lists this clonotype with many counts. This chain joins TRBV14 and TRBJ2-1; tentative D call: TRBD1 (6 bases). CDR1 and CDR2 from the germline V gene are SGHDN and FVKESK. Trimming cost V 0 bases and J 0 bases, with 27 bases left between them. The CDR3 is 22 residues long. As DNA, the CDR3 is TGTGCCAGCAGCCAAGATCGTAGGCAGGGGATTAACTATTTCAGCTCCTACAATGAGCAGTTCTTC. Translating gives CASSQDRRQGINYFSSYNEQFF.

This clonotype has at least ten counts. The gene calls are TRBV20-1 and TRBJ2-7, with 9 bases aligning to TRBD2. The trim removed 3 bases at V and 5 bases at J, leaving 5 bases unmatched. The germline CDR1 and CDR2 sequences are DFQATT and SNEGSKA (reference sequence). The CDR3 spans 13 residues. As DNA, the CDR3 is TGCAGTGCTAGGCTAGCGGGGAGTCACGAGCAGTACTTC. Translated: CSARLAGSHEQYF.

This clonotype was counted at least ten times. The J gene is TRBJ2-1, the V gene TRBV11-1; 12 nucleotides match TRBD2. Per the germline V gene, CDR1 is SGHAT and CDR2 is FQDESV (reference sequence). CDR3 length equals 20 residues. V lost 1 base, J lost 8 bases, and 18 bases stayed unmatched. In DNA, the CDR3 is TGTGCCAGCAGCTTAGGACGGCTAGTTTCGGCTAGCGGGAGGGCCGATGAGCAGTTCTTC. Translating gives CASSLGRLVSASGRADEQFF.

This clonotype has at least ten counts. V is TRBV20-1 and J is TRBJ2-3, with 9 bases that match TRBD1. The CDR3 has 16 residues. Unmatched junction bases numbered 8, after V lost 3 bases and J lost 1 base. Looked up from germline, CDR1 is DFQATT and CDR2 is SNEGSKA (reference sequence). CDR3 coding DNA: TGCAGTGCTAGTGGGAAGGGACAGGGAGGCACAGATACGCAGTATTTT. It is translated as CSASGKGQGGTDTQYF.

This clonotype showed up many times. V and J are TRBV28 and TRBJ1-3, with 7 nucleotides matching TRBD1. CDR1 and CDR2 from the germline V gene are MDHEN and SYDVKM. V lost 5 bases and J lost 4; bases outside the gene matches: 5. The CDR3 is made up of 14 amino acids. CDR3 DNA: TGTGCCAGCAGTCCTTCAGGGGGAGGAAACACCATATATTTT. Protein product: CASSPSGGGNTIYF. The whole variable domain, filled in from reference TRBV28 and TRBJ1-3, reads DVKVTQSSRYLVKRTGEKVFLECVQDMDHENMFWYRQDPGLGLRLIYFSYDVKMKEKGDIPEGYSVSREKKERFSLILESASTNQTSMYLCASSPSGGGNTIYFGEGSWLTVV.

This clonotype occurred once. This rearrangement joins TRBV7-2 to TRBJ2-3, with 10 bases fitting TRBD2. V lost 5 bases and J lost 2; bases outside the gene matches: 4. Germline V gene data show CDR1 as SGHTA and CDR2 as FQGNSA. The CDR3 runs 15 residues. CDR3 DNA: TGTGCCAGCAGCCTGAGCGGGGGGGCCACAGATACGCAGTATTTT. It codes for CASSLSGGATDTQYF. Full variable domain (missing parts from reference TRBV7-2 and TRBJ2-3): GAGVSQSPSNKVTEKGKDVELRCDPISGHTALYWYRQSLGQGLEFLIYFQGNSAPDKSGLPSDRFSAERTGGSVSTLTIQRTQQEDSAVYLCASSLSGGATDTQYFGPGTRLTVL.

This clonotype was counted ten times or more. V gene TRBV6-5 combines with J gene TRBJ2-2; TRBD2 is a possible D gene (6 bases). The CDR3 extends over 16 amino acids. The V end lost 1 base, the J end lost 1 base, and 10 bases lay between the germline ends. Germline assignment: CDR1 MNHEY and CDR2 SVGAGI. This chain's CDR3 is CASSYWVGRNTGELFF. The CDR3 DNA is TGTGCCAGCAGTTACTGGGTCGGGAGGAACACCGGGGAGCTGTTTTTT.

This clonotype showed up many times. CDR3 sequence: CASSQDRGIPQHF. As DNA, the CDR3 is TGTGCCAGCAGCCAAGATCGGGGGATACCCCAGCATTTT. The rearrangement joins TRBV3-1 to TRBJ1-5; TRBD1 might be the D (5 bases). Trimming stripped 0 bases from V and 10 bases from J, with 10 bases between. The CDR3 is 13 residues long. CDR1 is LGHDT, CDR2 YNNKEL, per germline (reference sequence).

This clonotype has only a few counts. The V call is TRBV30, the J call TRBJ2-1; D remains ambiguous. V lost 0 bases to trimming and J lost 10 bases, with 19 bases between them. In germline, CDR1 is GTSNPN, CDR2 SVGIG (reference sequence). The length of the CDR3 is 15 residues. CDR3 amino acids: CAWSVLDPLDIEQFF. DNA of the CDR3: TGTGCCTGGAGTGTCCTGGATCCTTTAGACATCGAGCAGTTCTTC. Full variable domain (remainder filled in from reference TRBV30 and TRBJ2-1): SQTIHQWPATLVQPVGSPLSLECTVEGTSNPNLYWYRQAAGRGLQLLFYSVGIGQISSEVPQNLSASRPQDRQFILSSKKLLLSDSGFYLCAWSVLDPLDIEQFFGPGTRLTVL.

This clonotype has ten or more counts. The chain combines TRBV18 with TRBJ2-1, with D hard to call. V lost 3 bases and J 8 bases, leaving 17 bases between the germline ends. Germline CDR1 is KGHSH and CDR2 is LQKENI. This CDR3 spans 15 amino acids. The CDR3 here is CASSPGKSRNHEQFF. The CDR3, as DNA: TGTGCCAGCTCACCGGGGAAATCCCGGAATCATGAGCAGTTCTTC.

In its sample, this clonotype was seen many times. One junction end does not reproduce the germline sequence, and a read error may be involved. The J gene is TRBJ2-1, the V gene TRBV12-3 or TRBV12-4; D is perhaps TRBD1 (6 bases). The CDR3 runs to 11 residues. DNA of the CDR3: TGTGCCAGCAGTTTCCACCGGGACATAGTCTTC. The encoded protein is CASSFHRDIVF.

This clonotype came up many times. CDR3 region: CASSNIGPGQETQYF. In DNA form, the CDR3 reads TGTGCCAGCAGTAATATCGGACCAGGCCAAGAGACCCAGTACTTC. V gene TRBV2 combines with J gene TRBJ2-5; D is undetermined. The CDR3 sequence is 15 residues long. Trimming left V 5 bases short and J 1 base short, with 14 bases between. Germline lookup yields CDR1 SNHLY and CDR2 FYNNEI.

In the case of this clonotype: This may be a read error: a much more frequent sequence differs by one nucleotide. The chain carries TRBV12-3 or TRBV12-4 and TRBJ2-3; tentatively, D is TRBD2 (5 bases). This CDR3 comprises 17 residues. The germline V and J ends were trimmed by 5 bases and 3 bases, with 21 bases remaining between them. The CDR3 reads CASSADPGLARTDTQYF. Written as DNA, the CDR3 is TGTGCCAGCAGTGCGGACCCCGGACTTGCCCGAACAGATACGCAGTATTTT.